A selection of T cell receptor beta chains follows, all from one sample in a study of T cell changes during pregnancy in multiple sclerosis. Repertoires were generated with immunoSEQ multiplex PCR, while TCRdb's copy carries only in-frame clones and drops some. The repertoire has approximately 110,000 clones, about 93% of them found once; the top ten carry about 1.5%. The material sequenced was peripheral blood, taken in the third trimester of pregnancy. These receptors all come from a female donor with multiple sclerosis, enrolled in a pregnancy study. Both conserved end residues are trimmed from each CDR3. Each record gives: V gene, J gene, D gene, CDR3 protein. A D gene is named only where the DNA matches it firmly.

TRBV5-1	TRBJ1-4	NA	ASSLDGLNEKLF
TRBV29-1	TRBJ1-2	TRBD1	SVRTGYGYT
TRBV27	TRBJ2-7	TRBD1	ASTTGGHEQY
TRBV19	TRBJ2-5	TRBD1	ASSILQGAGETQY
TRBV28	TRBJ2-4	NA	ASSFTTRRKNIQY
TRBV2	TRBJ1-4	TRBD1	ASSGTGQLEKLF
TRBV5-1	TRBJ1-1	TRBD1	ASSRQGLGWGNTEAF
TRBV18	TRBJ1-3	NA	ASSTGSSGNTIY
TRBV7-2	TRBJ2-1	TRBD2	ASSPSEGGYNEQF
TRBV9	TRBJ1-1	NA	ASSVGGVNTEAF
TRBV27	TRBJ2-7	NA	ASSLSGGDRVMEQY
TRBV9	TRBJ1-2	NA	ASSPIGGEMRVGYGYT
TRBV25-1	TRBJ1-2	TRBD1	ASSERQGYGYT
TRBV14	TRBJ1-1	TRBD1	ASSPQFEGAGNTEAF
TRBV19	TRBJ1-1	TRBD1	ASRVGQGANTEAF
TRBV7-9	TRBJ1-2	TRBD1	ASSPRGQGLFLGYT
TRBV2	TRBJ1-5	TRBD1	ASSEEQGAQPQH
TRBV9	TRBJ1-1	TRBD1	ASSSSGTGGNTEAF
TRBV5-8	TRBJ1-3	NA	ASSPWRGSGNTIY
TRBV7-6	TRBJ1-5	TRBD1	ASSLYRGPNQPQH
TRBV28	TRBJ2-7	NA	ASSFIRDSSYEQY
TRBV6-6	TRBJ2-3	TRBD1	ASSYPGQGANTQY
TRBV9	TRBJ1-5	TRBD1	ASSEAGGGQPQH
TRBV29-1	TRBJ1-5	NA	SAGQQERNSNQPQH
TRBV27	TRBJ2-3	NA	ASSLFRSTDTQY
TRBV5-1	TRBJ2-4	NA	ASSLGLLRGKNIQY
TRBV19	TRBJ2-7	NA	ASGRATGAFGEQY
TRBV28	TRBJ1-4	TRBD1	ASRTGGLTNEKLF
TRBV15	TRBJ2-7	TRBD2	ATSGSSYEQY
TRBV19	TRBJ2-1	NA	ASKTRGYRDEQF
TRBV2	TRBJ1-4	NA	ASRAGRNEKLF